These 24 T cell receptor beta chains originate from one sample sequenced in a study of T cell repertoires in cytomegalovirus infection. TCRdb passed the reads through MiXCR, listing each CDR3 protein once. The repertoire consists of roughly 230,000 distinct CDR3 sequences, with over 20% occurring once and the leading ten covering about 20%. The sequenced sample was CD8+ T cells from PBMCs. The receptors come from a human donor in good health (CMV status not recorded). Some clones in this sample may be carry-over from other donors' samples.

The V and J genes are TRBV28 and TRBJ1-5; the D gene is possibly TRBD1 (5 bases). V lost 3 bases, J lost 7 bases, and 13 bases lay in between. Germline lookup yields CDR1 MDHEN and CDR2 SYDVKM. This CDR3 is built from 14 residues. CDR3 nucleotide sequence: TGTGCCAGCAGTTTGTGGCAGGGCCTACAGCCCCAGCATTTT. Its translation is CASSLWQGLQPQHF.

This rearrangement joins TRBV19 to TRBJ2-1; 12 bases line up with TRBD2. The CDR3 contains 16 residues. V shed 5 bases, J shed 3 bases, and the junction held 5 bases outside the gene matches. Per germline, CDR1 LNHDA and CDR2 SQIVND (reference sequence). The CDR3 DNA reads TGTGCCAGTAGTGGGGAGACTAGCGGGGGCTACAATGAGCAGTTCTTC. It translates to CASSGETSGGYNEQFF.

In this sample, this clonotype turned up a few times. CDR3 protein: CASSLTTGSNQPQHF. DNA for the CDR3: TGTGCCAGCAGTTTAACGACAGGGAGCAATCAGCCCCAGCATTTT. The V gene is TRBV28, the J gene TRBJ1-5; 7 bases fit TRBD1. V dropped 2 bases and J dropped 1; count of bases not matched to a gene: 2. Germline CDR1 and CDR2: MDHEN and SYDVKM. The CDR3 runs 15 residues. Variable domain in full (rest from reference TRBV28 and TRBJ1-5): DVKVTQSSRYLVKRTGEKVFLECVQDMDHENMFWYRQDPGLGLRLIYFSYDVKMKEKGDIPEGYSVSREKKERFSLILESASTNQTSMYLCASSLTTGSNQPQHFGDGTRLSIL.

The chain has TRBV28 and TRBJ1-1, with D hard to call. Germline V gene sequence: CDR1 MDHEN, CDR2 SYDVKM. Trimming removed 7 bases at V and 8 bases at J, with 17 bases between. The CDR3 sequence is 13 residues long. In DNA, the CDR3 is TGTGCCAGCACTTTGTTTAGCCAAACCGAAGCTTTCTTT. It is translated as CASTLFSQTEAFF.

The J gene is TRBJ2-1, the V gene TRBV29-1; D not resolved. Germline-derived CDR1 and CDR2 are SQVTM and ANQGSEA. V lost 3 bases, J lost 0 bases, and 6 bases lay in between. This CDR3 region has 13 residues. CDR3 DNA: TGCAGCGTTGACTCGGCCTCCTACAATGAGCAGTTCTTC. Translated, it gives CSVDSASYNEQFF.

This clonotype has at least ten counts. The chain carries TRBV7-2 and TRBJ1-5; no clear D. Germline V gene lookup returns CDR1 SGHTA and CDR2 FQGNSA. This CDR3 comprises 14 residues. Trimming shortened V by 3 bases and J by 4 bases, and 10 bases separated the two germline ends. CDR3 coding DNA: TGTGCCAGCAGCTTTAACCCTTCAAATCAGCCCCAGCATTTT. This gives the protein CASSFNPSNQPQHF.

J is TRBJ2-2 and V is TRBV7-9; no clear D. V gave up 2 bases and J gave up 0 bases, with 10 bases separating them. CDR3 size: 16 residues. The germline V gene encodes CDR1 SEHNR and CDR2 FQNEAQ (reference sequence). CDR3: CASSLLTDANTGELFF. The DNA for the CDR3 is TGTGCCAGCAGCTTATTGACGGATGCGAACACCGGGGAGCTGTTTTTT.

J is TRBJ1-1 and V is TRBV5-6; 7 bases are shared with TRBD1. The CDR3 loop spans 14 amino acids. The germline V gene encodes CDR1 SGHDT and CDR2 YYEEEE. V lost 8 bases to trimming and J lost 1 base; unmatched junction nucleotides: 8. The CDR3 reads CASRLDRENTEAFF. DNA of the CDR3: TGTGCCAGTAGGCTCGACAGGGAGAACACTGAAGCTTTCTTT.

The chain is built from TRBV2 and TRBJ2-3; 8 nucleotides align to TRBD2. In germline, CDR1 is SNHLY, CDR2 FYNNEI. CDR3 length equals 18 residues. V was clipped by 4 bases and J by 6 bases; unmatched bases: 18. The CDR3 spells CASSVFSGEGISADTQYF. CDR3 bases: TGTGCCAGCAGTGTCTTTAGCGGGGAGGGGATTAGTGCGGATACGCAGTATTTT.

The CDR3 protein is CASSLGTGTGDSYNEQFF. The CDR3 nucleotides read TGTGCCAGCAGCTTAGGTACCGGGACAGGGGATTCCTACAATGAGCAGTTCTTC. V gene TRBV11-1 combines with J gene TRBJ2-1; 10 nucleotides line up with TRBD1. J was trimmed by 1 base and V by 1 base; bases with no gene match: 7. The CDR3 is made up of 18 amino acids. CDR1 SGHAT and CDR2 FQDESV come from the germline V gene (reference sequence).

CDR3 region: CASSLAASSYEQYF. In nucleotides, the CDR3 is TGTGCCAGCAGCTTAGCGGCTAGCTCCTACGAGCAGTACTTC. This chain joins TRBV11-2 and TRBJ2-7; D unclear. From germline, CDR1 is SGHAT and CDR2 FQNNGV. The V and J ends lost 1 base and 0 bases respectively, with 7 bases between them. This CDR3 has 14 residues.

About this clonotype: The conserved final phenylalanine or tryptophan is absent from the CDR3, which likely points to a read error. The DNA is left out, because the CDR3 cannot be placed on it with certainty; the CDR3 is given as TCRdb lists it. The chain joins TRBV5-4 to TRBJ2-1; the DNA was not compared with TRBD2, the D call given in the table. From germline, CDR1 is SGHNT and CDR2 YYREEE (reference sequence). The CDR3 is 9 residues long, ends included. CDR3 loop: CASSAREAG.

Ten or more counts support this clonotype. The chain recombines TRBV19 with TRBJ2-3; D tentatively fits TRBD1 or TRBD2 (6 bases each). Germline V lookup: CDR1 LNHDA, CDR2 SQIVND (reference sequence). Trimming took 8 bases from V and 1 from J, leaving 16 bases between them. This CDR3 is 15 amino acids long. This chain's CDR3 is CASRNRDLGTDTQYF. The CDR3 DNA reads TGTGCCAGTCGTAACAGGGACTTGGGCACAGATACGCAGTATTTT.

In this sample, this clonotype turned up a few times. The chain employs TRBV11-2 and TRBJ1-4, with D possibly matching TRBD1 (5 bases). V lost 5 bases and J lost 5, with 21 bases in between. CDR1 and CDR2 from the germline V gene are SGHAT and FQNNGV. The CDR3 runs 17 residues. This CDR3 reads CASSPNLPGTENEKLFF. The CDR3 DNA is TGTGCCAGCAGCCCTAACCTGCCCGGGACGGAGAATGAAAAACTGTTTTTT.

This chain connects TRBV7-9 to TRBJ1-2; the match to TRBD1 covers 9 bases. Germline assignment: CDR1 SEHNR and CDR2 FQNEAQ (reference sequence). Trimming took 6 bases from V and 7 from J; bases not matched to a gene: 18. There are 17 residues in the CDR3. CDR3 protein: CASSIVGDRTGVFGYTF. In DNA form, the CDR3 reads TGTGCCAGCAGTATCGTCGGGGATCGGACAGGGGTATTTGGCTACACCTTC.

The chain combines TRBV19 with TRBJ2-1; D is perhaps TRBD2 (7 bases). Per germline, CDR1 LNHDA and CDR2 SQIVND (reference sequence). The ends were cut back, 10 bases at V and 5 bases at J, with 21 bases in the middle. This CDR3 is 15 amino acids long. In nucleotides, the CDR3 is TGTGCCACCAACTGGGTAAGCGGGGACAACAATGAGCAGTTCTTC. Translated, it gives CATNWVSGDNNEQFF.

The chain links TRBV11-2 to TRBJ2-1; D is unclear. Germline lookup yields CDR1 SGHAT and CDR2 FQNNGV. The CDR3 runs to 13 residues. Trimming shortened V by 6 bases and J by 5 bases, and 11 bases separated the two germline ends. The CDR3 loop reads CASRLGTNNEQFF. The CDR3 bases are TGTGCCAGCAGGTTGGGTACTAACAATGAGCAGTTCTTC.

The chain links TRBV6-5 to TRBJ2-3; D gene unclear. The CDR3 has 14 amino acids. Trimming removed 2 bases at V and 3 bases at J, with 9 bases between. The germline gives CDR1 MNHEY, CDR2 SVGAGI. CDR3 DNA: TGTGCCAGCAGTTACAGTGTAAGGACAGATACGCAGTATTTT. Translating it yields CASSYSVRTDTQYF.

The chain joins TRBV11-2 to TRBJ2-1, with TRBD1 identical over 7 bases. The ends lost 5 bases at V and 4 bases at J; junction bases unmatched: 11. This CDR3 has 16 residues. Germline V gene data show CDR1 as SGHAT and CDR2 as FQNNGV. The CDR3 loop reads CASSHPIQGSYNEQFF. For the CDR3, the DNA is TGTGCCAGCAGCCACCCAATACAGGGGTCATACAATGAGCAGTTCTTC.

This clonotype was observed many times. The chain carries TRBV7-9 and TRBJ1-5; D may be TRBD1 (5 bases). Germline values: CDR1 SEHNR, CDR2 FQNEAQ (reference sequence). Trimming took off 3 bases at V and 6 bases at J, with 6 bases between the two ends. The CDR3 covers 12 residues. CDR3 sequence reads: CASSLGTQPQHF. In nucleotides, the CDR3 is TGTGCCAGCAGCTTGGGGACTCAGCCCCAGCATTTT.

This clonotype was seen many times. The chain couples TRBV4-2 to TRBJ2-1; the match to TRBD1 covers 7 bases. Per germline, CDR1 LGHNA and CDR2 YNFKEQ. J lost 5 bases, V lost 8 bases, and 9 bases had no gene match. This CDR3 has 14 amino acids. CDR3 residues: CASYRETGDNEQFF. The CDR3 bases are TGTGCCAGCTATCGGGAAACAGGGGACAATGAGCAGTTCTTC.

CDR3 residues: CSAREGTTGELFF. CDR3 coding DNA: TGCAGTGCTAGAGAGGGTACCACCGGGGAGCTGTTTTTT. V gene TRBV20-1 combines with J gene TRBJ2-2; D is unresolved. Germline values: CDR1 DFQATT, CDR2 SNEGSKA (reference sequence). The ends were cut back, 0 bases at V and 4 bases at J, with 6 bases in the middle. The length of the CDR3 is 13 residues.

The genes are TRBV7-9 and TRBJ2-1; D perhaps matches TRBD1 (5 bases). Germline V CDR1 and CDR2: SEHNR, FQNEAQ (reference sequence). V was shortened by 4 bases and J by 8 bases, with 18 bases between the two germline ends. CDR3 length: 15 amino acids. This CDR3 is CASSSPSPGPDEQFF. In DNA form, the CDR3 reads TGTGCCAGCAGCTCCCCCTCACCAGGGCCGGATGAGCAGTTCTTC.

The chain joins TRBV29-1 to TRBJ1-2, with 7 positions matching TRBD1. The germline V gene encodes CDR1 SQVTM and CDR2 ANQGSEA. The CDR3 consists of 12 residues. V lost 7 bases, J lost 4 bases, and 6 bases stayed unmatched. DNA for the CDR3: TGCAGCGCTGTCGGACAGGCCTATGGCTACACCTTC. Residues: CSAVGQAYGYTF.